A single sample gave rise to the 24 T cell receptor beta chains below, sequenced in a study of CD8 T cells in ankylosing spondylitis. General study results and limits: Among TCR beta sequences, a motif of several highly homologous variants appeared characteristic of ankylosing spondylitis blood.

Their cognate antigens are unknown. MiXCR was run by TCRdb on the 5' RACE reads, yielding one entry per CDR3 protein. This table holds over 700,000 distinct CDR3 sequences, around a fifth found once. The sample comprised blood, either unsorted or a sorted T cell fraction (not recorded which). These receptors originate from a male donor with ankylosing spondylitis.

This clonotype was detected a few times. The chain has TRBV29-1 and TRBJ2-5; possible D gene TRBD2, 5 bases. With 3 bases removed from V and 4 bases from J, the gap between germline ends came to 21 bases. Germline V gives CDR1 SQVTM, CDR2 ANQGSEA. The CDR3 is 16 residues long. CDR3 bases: TGCAGCGTTGATGACCTGGATGGGAGTTTACTAGAGACCCAGTACTTC. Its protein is CSVDDLDGSLLETQYF.

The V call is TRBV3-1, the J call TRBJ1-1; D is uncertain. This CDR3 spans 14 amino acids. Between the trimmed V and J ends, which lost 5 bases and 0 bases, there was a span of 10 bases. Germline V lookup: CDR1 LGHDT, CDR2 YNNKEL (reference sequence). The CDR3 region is CASSDDGVNTEAFF. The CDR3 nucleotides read TGTGCCAGCAGCGATGACGGTGTGAACACTGAAGCTTTCTTT. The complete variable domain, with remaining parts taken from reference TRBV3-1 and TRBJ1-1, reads DTAVSQTPKYLVTQMGNDKSIKCEQNLGHDTMYWYKQDSKKFLKIMFSYNNKELIINETVPNRFSPKSPDKAHLNLHINSLELGDSAVYFCASSDDGVNTEAFFGQGTRLTVV.

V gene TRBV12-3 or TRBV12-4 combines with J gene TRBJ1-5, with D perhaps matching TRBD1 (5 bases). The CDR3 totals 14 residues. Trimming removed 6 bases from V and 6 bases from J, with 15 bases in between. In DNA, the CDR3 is TGTGCCAGCAGGTTGTCGGCAGGGATTCAGCCCCAGCATTTT. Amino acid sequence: CASRLSAGIQPQHF.

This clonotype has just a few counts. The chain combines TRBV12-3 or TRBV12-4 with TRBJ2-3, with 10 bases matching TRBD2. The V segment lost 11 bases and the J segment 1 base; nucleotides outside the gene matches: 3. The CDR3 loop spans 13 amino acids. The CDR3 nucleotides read TGTGCCGGAGGACTAGCGGGCACAGATACGCAGTATTTT. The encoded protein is CAGGLAGTDTQYF.

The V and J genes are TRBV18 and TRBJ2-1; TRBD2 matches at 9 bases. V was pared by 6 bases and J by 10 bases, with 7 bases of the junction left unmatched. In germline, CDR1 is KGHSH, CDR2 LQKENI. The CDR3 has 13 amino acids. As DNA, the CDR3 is TGTGCCAGCTCCCAGCAGACTAGCGGCGAGCAGTTCTTC. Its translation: CASSQQTSGEQFF.

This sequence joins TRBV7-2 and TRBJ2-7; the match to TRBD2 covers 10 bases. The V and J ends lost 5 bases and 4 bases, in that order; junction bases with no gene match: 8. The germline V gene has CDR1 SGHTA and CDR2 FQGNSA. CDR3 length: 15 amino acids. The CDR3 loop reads CASSGTGTSAYEQYF. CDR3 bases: TGTGCCAGCAGCGGTACCGGGACTAGCGCTTACGAGCAGTACTTC.

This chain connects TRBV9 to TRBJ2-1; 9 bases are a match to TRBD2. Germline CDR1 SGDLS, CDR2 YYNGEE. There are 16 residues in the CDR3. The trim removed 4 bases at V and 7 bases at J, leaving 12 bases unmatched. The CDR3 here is CASSPTGGSGGNEQFF. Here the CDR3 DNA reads TGTGCCAGCAGCCCCACTGGAGGGAGCGGGGGGAATGAGCAGTTCTTC.

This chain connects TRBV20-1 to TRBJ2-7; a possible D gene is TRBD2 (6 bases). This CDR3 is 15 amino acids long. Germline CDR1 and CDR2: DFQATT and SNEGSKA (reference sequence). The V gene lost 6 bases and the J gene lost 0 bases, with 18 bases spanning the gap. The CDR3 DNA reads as TGCAGTGCCCCCGACGGGGGAAGAAGCTCCTACGAGCAGTACTTC. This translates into CSAPDGGRSSYEQYF.

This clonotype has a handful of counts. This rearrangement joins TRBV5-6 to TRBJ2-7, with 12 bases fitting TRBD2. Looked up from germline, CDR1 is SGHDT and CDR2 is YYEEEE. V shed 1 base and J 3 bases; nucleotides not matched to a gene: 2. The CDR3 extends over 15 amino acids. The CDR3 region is CASSLRLAGVYEQYF. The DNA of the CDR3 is TGTGCCAGCAGCTTGAGACTAGCGGGAGTCTACGAGCAGTACTTC.

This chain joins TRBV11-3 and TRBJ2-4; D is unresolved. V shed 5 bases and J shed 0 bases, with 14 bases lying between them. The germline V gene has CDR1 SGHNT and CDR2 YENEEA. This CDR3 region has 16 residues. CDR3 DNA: TGTGCCAGCAGCCTTCTTAATACCCTAGCCAAAAACATTCAGTACTTC. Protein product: CASSLLNTLAKNIQYF.

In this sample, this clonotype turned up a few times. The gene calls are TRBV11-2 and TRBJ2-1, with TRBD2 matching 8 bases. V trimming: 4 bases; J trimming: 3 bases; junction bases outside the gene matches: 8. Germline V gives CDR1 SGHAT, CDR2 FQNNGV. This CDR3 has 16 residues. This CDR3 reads CASSSPGGGRYNEQFF. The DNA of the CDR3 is TGTGCCAGCAGCTCCCCCGGGGGGGGCCGCTACAATGAGCAGTTCTTC.

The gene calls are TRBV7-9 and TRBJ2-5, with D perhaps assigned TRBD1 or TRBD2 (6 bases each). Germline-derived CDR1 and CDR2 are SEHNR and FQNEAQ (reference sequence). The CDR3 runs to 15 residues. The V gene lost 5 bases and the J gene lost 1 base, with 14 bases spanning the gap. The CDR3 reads CASSPGGSFQETQYF. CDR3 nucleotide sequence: TGTGCCAGCAGCCCCGGGGGCTCCTTCCAAGAGACCCAGTACTTC.

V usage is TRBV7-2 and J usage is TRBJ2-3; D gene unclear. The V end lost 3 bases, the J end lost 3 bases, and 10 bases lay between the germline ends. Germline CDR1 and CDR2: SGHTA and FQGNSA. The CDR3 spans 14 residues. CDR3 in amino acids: CASSFLGPTDTQYF. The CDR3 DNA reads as TGTGCCAGCAGCTTCCTAGGGCCAACAGATACGCAGTATTTT.

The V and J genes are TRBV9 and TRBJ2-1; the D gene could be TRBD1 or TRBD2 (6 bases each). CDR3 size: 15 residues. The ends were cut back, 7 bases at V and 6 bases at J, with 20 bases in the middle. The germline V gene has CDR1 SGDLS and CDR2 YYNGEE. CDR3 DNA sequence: TGTGCCAGCGCTGAGGGGAGGTTGGGGGCCAATGAGCAGTTCTTC. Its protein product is CASAEGRLGANEQFF.

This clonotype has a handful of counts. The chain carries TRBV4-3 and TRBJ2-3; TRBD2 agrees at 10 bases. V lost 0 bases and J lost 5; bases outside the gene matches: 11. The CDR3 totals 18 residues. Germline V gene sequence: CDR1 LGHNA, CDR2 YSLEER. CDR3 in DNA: TGCGCCAGCAGCCAAGAAAATTATATCCTAGCGGGAGAAGATACGCAGTATTTT. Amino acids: CASSQENYILAGEDTQYF.

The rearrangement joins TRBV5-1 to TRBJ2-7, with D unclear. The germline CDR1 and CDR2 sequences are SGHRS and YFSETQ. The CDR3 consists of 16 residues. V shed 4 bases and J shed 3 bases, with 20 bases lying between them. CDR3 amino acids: CASSHSPEPPLYEQYF. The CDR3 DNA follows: TGCGCCAGCAGCCATTCTCCCGAACCCCCTCTCTACGAGCAGTACTTC.

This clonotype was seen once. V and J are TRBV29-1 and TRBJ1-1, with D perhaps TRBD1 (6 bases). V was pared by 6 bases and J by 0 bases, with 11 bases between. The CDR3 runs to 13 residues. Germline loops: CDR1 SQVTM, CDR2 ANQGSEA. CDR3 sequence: CSVGGIMNTEAFF. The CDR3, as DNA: TGCAGCGTGGGGGGCATAATGAACACTGAAGCTTTCTTT.

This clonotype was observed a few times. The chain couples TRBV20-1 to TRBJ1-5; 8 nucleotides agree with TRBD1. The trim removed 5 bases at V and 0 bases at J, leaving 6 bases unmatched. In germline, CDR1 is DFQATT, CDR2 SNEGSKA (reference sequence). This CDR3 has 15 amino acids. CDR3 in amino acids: CSAPQGGFSNQPQHF. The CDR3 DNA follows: TGCAGTGCTCCACAGGGGGGGTTTAGCAATCAGCCCCAGCATTTT.

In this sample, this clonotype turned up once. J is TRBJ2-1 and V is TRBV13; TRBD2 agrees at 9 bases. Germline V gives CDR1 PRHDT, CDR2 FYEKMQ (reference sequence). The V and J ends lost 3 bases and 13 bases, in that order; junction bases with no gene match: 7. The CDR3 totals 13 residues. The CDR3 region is CASSFLAGIQQFF. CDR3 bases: TGTGCCAGCAGCTTTCTAGCGGGGATCCAACAGTTCTTC.

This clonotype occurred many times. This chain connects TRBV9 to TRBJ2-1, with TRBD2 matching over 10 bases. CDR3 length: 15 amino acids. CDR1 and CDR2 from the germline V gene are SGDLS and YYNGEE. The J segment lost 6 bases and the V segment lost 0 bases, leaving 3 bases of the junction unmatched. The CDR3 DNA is TGTGCCAGCAGCGTAGGACTAGCGGGCCTCAATGAGCAGTTCTTC. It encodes CASSVGLAGLNEQFF. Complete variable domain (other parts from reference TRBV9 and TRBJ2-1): DSGVTQTPKHLITATGQRVTLRCSPRSGDLSVYWYQQSLDQGLQFLIQYYNGEERAKGNILERFSAQQFPDLHSELNLSSLELGDSALYFCASSVGLAGLNEQFFGPGTRLTVL.

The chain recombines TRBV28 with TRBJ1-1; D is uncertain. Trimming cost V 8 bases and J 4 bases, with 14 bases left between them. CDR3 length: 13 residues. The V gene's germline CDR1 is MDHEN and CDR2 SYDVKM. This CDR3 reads CASPDRLSTEAFF. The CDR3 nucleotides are TGTGCCAGCCCCGATCGTCTCTCCACTGAAGCTTTCTTT.

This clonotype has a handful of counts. In DNA, the CDR3 is TGTGCCAGCAGTTGGGGCCCGGGCAGGGGTGGGTACAATGAGCAGTTCTTC. This gives the protein CASSWGPGRGGYNEQFF. The chain employs TRBV27 and TRBJ2-1; tentatively, D is TRBD1 (6 bases). Deletions cut 4 bases from V and 4 bases from J, with 20 bases between. The V gene's germline CDR1 is MNHEY and CDR2 SMNVEV (reference sequence). The CDR3 has 17 amino acids.

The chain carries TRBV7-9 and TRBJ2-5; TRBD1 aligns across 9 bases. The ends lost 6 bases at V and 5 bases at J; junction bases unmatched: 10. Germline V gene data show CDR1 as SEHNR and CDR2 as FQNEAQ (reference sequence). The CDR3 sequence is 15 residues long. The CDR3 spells CASSYYRGRTETQYF. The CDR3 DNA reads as TGTGCCAGCAGTTACTACAGGGGGCGAACCGAGACCCAGTACTTC.

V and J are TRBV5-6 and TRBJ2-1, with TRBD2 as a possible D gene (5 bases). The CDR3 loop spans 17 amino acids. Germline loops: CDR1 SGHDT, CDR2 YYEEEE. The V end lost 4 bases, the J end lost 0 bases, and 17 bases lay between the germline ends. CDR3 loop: CASSEVGGWSSYNEQFF. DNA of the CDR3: TGTGCCAGCAGCGAGGTTGGCGGGTGGAGCTCCTACAATGAGCAGTTCTTC.